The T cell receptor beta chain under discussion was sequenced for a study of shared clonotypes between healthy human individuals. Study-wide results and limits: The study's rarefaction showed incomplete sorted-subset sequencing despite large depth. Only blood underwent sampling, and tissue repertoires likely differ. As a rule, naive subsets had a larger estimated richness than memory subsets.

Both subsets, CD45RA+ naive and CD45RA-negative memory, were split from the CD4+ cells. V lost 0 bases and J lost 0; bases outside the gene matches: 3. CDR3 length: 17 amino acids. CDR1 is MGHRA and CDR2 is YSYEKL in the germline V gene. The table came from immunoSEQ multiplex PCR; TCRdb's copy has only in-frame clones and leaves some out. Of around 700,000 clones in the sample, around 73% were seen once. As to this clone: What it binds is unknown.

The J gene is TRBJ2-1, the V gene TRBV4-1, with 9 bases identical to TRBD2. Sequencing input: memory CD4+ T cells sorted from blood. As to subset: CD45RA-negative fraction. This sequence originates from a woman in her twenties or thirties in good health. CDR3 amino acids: CASSQEPAGGSYNEQFF. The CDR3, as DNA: TGCGCCAGCAGCCAAGAGCCAGCGGGGGGCTCCTACAATGAGCAGTTCTTC.